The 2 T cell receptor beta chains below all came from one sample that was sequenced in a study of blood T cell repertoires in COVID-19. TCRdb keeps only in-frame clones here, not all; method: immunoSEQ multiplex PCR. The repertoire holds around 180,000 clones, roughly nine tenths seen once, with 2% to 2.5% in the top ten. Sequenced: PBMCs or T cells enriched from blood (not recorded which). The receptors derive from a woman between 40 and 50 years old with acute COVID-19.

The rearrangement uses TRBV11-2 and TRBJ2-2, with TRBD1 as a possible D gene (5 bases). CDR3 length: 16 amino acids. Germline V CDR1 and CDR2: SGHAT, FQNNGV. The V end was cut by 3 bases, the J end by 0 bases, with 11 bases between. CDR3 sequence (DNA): TGTGCCAGCAGCTTCCGGACACGTTCGAACACCGGGGAGCTGTTTTTT. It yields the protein CASSFRTRSNTGELFF.

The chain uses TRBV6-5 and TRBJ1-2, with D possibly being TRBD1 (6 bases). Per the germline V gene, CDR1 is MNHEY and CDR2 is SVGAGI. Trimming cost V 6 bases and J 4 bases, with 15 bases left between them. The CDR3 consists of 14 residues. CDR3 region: CASRTGTLTYGYTF. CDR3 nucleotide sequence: TGTGCCAGCAGAACCGGGACACTCACCTATGGCTACACCTTC.